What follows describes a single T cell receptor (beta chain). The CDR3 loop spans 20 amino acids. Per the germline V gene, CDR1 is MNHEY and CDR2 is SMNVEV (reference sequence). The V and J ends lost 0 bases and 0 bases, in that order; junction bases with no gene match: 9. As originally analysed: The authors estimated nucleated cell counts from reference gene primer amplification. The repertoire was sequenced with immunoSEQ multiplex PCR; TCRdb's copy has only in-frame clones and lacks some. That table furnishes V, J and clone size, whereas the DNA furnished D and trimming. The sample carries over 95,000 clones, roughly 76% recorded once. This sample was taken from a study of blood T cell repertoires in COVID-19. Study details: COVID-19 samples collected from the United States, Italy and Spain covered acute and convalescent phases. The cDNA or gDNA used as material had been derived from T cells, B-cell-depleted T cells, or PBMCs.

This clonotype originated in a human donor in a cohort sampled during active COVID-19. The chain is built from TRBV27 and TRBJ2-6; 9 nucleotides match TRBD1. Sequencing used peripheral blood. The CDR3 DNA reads TGTGCCAGCAGTTTATCCTTCGGGACAGGGTCGATCTCTGGGGCCAACGTCCTGACTTTC. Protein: CASSLSFGTGSISGANVLTF. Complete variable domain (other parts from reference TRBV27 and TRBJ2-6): EAQVTQNPRYLITVTGKKLTVTCSQNMNHEYMSWYRQDPGLGLRQIYYSMNVEVTDKGDVPEGYKVSRKEKRNFPLILESPSPNQTSLYFCASSLSFGTGSISGANVLTFGAGSRLTVL.